This T cell receptor beta chain emerged from a study of shared clonotypes between healthy human individuals. Note on this clone: Its antigen is not known. This same CDR3 is encoded by further DNA sequences in the sample.

Sequencing used immunoSEQ multiplex PCR; TCRdb keeps in-frame clones, though not all of them. The sample yields over a million clones, 95% to 99% seen once. Trimming pared 6 bases from V and 1 base from J, leaving 6 bases between. Germline V CDR1 and CDR2: LGHNT, FRNRAP. The CDR3 loop spans 13 amino acids. Study observations and caveats: A reduction in generation probabilities was seen for non-shared clonotypes relative to those shared by all four donors.

The receptor was derived from a man aged 30-40 years in good health. Sequenced sample: naive CD4+ T cells sorted from blood. The subset denotes: CD45RA+ positively selected. This chain uses TRBV12-5 with TRBJ2-2, with unresolved D. CDR3 protein: CASGLRNTGELFF. CDR3 DNA: TGTGCTAGTGGCCTGCGGAACACCGGGGAGCTGTTTTTT.